The entry below gives a single T cell receptor beta chain sequence along with its context. The antigen remains undetermined. These data come from a study of cytomegalovirus exposure and HLA in healthy donors. Overall study results and limits: Most TCRs appeared rarely, but some public TCRs recurred in many donors. According to a later analysis, TCR clusters from the first cohort tended to co-occur in the 120 or so validation repertoires.

Generated by immunoSEQ multiplex PCR, the TCRdb table keeps only in-frame clones and is missing some. Of fewer than 130,000 clones in the sample, around 90% were seen once. Donors were drawn from the approximately 130-subject validation cohort, separate from the 666-subject first cohort. The specimen was PBMCs. This receptor was taken from a young woman in good health and CMV-seronegative.

CDR3 nucleotides: TGCGCCAGCAGCCAACTACCGAATGAGCAGTTCTTC. It codes for CASSQLPNEQFF. V gene TRBV10-1 combines with J gene TRBJ2-1; D unclear. Germline lookup yields CDR1 WNHNN and CDR2 SYGVQD (reference sequence). The CDR3 totals 12 residues. V gave up 6 bases and J gave up 7 bases, with 10 bases separating them.